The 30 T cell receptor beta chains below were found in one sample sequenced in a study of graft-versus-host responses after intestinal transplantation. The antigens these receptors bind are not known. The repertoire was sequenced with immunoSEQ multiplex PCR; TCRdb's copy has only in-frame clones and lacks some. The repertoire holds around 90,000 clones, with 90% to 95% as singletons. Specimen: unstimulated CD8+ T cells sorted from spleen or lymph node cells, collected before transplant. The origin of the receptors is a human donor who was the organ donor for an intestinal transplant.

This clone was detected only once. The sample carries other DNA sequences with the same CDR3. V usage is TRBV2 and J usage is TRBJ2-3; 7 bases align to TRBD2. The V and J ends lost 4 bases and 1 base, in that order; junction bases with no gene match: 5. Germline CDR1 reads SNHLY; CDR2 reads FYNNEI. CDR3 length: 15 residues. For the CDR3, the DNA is TGTGCCAGCAGTGTGGGAGGGTTCGGCACAGATACGCAGTATTTT. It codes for CASSVGGFGTDTQYF.

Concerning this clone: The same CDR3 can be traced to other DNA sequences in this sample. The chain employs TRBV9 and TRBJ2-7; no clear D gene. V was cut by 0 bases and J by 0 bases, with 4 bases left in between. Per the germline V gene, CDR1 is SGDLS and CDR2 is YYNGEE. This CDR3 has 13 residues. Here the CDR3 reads CASSVGPSYEQYF. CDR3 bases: TGTGCCAGCAGCGTAGGGCCCTCCTACGAGCAGTACTTC.

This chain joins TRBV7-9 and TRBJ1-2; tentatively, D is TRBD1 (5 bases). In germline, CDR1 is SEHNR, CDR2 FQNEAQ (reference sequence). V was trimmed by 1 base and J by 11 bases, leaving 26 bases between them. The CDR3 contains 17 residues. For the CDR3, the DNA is TGTGCCAGCAGCTTAGAAGCGACGCCCGGGGGAGGGGCACTTTACACCTTC. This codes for CASSLEATPGGGALYTF.

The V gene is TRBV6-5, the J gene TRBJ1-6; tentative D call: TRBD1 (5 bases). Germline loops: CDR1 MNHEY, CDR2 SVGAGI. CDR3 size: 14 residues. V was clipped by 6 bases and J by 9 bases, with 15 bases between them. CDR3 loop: CASSREALSSPLHF. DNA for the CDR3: TGTGCCAGCAGCAGGGAGGCGTTGAGTTCACCCCTCCACTTT.

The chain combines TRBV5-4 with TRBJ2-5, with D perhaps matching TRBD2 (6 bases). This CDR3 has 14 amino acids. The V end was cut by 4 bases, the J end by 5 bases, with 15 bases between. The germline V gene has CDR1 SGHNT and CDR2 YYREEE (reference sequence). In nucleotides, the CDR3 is TGTGCCAGCAGCCCGGGAGCGGCTCTGGAGACCCAGTACTTC. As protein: CASSPGAALETQYF. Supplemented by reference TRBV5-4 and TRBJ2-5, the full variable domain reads ETGVTQSPTHLIKTRGQQVTLRCSSQSGHNTVSWYQQALGQGPQFIFQYYREEENGRGNFPPRFSGLQFPNYSSELNVNALELDDSALYLCASSPGAALETQYFGPGTRLLVL.

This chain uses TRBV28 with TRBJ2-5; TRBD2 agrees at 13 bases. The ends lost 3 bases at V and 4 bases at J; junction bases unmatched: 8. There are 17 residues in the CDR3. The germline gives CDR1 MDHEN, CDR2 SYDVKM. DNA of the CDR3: TGTGCCAGCAGTTTCGCCACTAGCGGGAGGGTGGGAGAGACCCAGTACTTC. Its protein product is CASSFATSGRVGETQYF.

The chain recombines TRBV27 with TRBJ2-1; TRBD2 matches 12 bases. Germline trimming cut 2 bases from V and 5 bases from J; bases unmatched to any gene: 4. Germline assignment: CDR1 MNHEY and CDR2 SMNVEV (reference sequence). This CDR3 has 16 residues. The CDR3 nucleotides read TGTGCCAGCAGTTTAACCGGACTAGCGGGGAACAATGAGCAGTTCTTC. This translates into CASSLTGLAGNNEQFF.

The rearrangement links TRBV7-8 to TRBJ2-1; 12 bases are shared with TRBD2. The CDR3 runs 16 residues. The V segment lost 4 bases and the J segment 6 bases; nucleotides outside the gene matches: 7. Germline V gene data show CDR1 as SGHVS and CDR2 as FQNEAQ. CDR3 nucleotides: TGTGCCAGCAGCTCTCTAGCGGGAGGGCCGGGCAATGAGCAGTTCTTC. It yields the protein CASSSLAGGPGNEQFF.

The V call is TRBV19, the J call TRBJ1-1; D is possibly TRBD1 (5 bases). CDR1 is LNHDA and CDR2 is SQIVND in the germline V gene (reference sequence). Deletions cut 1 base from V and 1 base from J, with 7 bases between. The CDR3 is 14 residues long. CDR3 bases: TGTGCCAGTAGTATAGGCAGGGAGAACACTGAAGCTTTCTTT. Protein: CASSIGRENTEAFF.

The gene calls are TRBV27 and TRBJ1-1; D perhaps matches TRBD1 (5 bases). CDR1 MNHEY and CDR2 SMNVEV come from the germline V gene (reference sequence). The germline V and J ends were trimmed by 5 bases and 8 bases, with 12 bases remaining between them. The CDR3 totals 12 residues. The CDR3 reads CASSNSGGEAFF. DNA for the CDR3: TGTGCCAGCAGTAACAGCGGGGGGGAAGCTTTCTTT.

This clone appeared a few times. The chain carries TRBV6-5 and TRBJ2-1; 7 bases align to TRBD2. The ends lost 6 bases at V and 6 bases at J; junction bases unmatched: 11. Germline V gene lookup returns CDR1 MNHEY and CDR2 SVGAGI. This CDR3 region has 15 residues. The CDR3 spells CASSTWVPGGNEQFF. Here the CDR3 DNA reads TGTGCCAGCAGCACTTGGGTCCCGGGGGGCAATGAGCAGTTCTTC.

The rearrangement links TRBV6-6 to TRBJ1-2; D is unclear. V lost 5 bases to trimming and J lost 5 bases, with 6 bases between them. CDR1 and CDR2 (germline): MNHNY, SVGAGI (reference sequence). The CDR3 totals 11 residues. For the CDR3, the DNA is TGTGCCAGCAGTCCAGTTTATGGCTACACCTTC. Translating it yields CASSPVYGYTF.

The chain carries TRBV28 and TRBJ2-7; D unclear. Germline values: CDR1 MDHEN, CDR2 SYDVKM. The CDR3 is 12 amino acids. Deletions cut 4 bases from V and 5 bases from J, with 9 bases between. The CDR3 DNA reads TGTGCCAGCAGTTCCCGGGTAGACGAGCAGTACTTC. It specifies CASSSRVDEQYF.

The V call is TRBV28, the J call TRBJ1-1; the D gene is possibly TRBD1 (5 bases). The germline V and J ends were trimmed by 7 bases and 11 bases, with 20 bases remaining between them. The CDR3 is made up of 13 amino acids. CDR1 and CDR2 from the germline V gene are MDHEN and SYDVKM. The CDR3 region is CASTSEWGRAAFF. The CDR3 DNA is TGTGCCAGCACCTCGGAGTGGGGCAGGGCGGCTTTCTTT.

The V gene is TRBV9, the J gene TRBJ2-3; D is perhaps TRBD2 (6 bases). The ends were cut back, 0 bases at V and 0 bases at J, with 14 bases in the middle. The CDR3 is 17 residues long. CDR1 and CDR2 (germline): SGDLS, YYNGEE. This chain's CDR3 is CASSVGSRAGSTDTQYF. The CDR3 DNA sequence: TGTGCCAGCAGCGTAGGAAGTCGGGCGGGGAGCACAGATACGCAGTATTTT.

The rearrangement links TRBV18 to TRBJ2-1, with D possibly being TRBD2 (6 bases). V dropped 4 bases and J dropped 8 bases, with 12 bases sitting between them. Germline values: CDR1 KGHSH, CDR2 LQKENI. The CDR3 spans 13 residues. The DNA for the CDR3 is TGTGCCAGCTCACTAGGTGGAGGGGATGAGCAGTTCTTC. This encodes CASSLGGGDEQFF.

The CDR3 is CASSIVTPGAGANVLTF. CDR3 sequence (DNA): TGTGCCAGTAGTATCGTAACCCCCGGAGCTGGGGCCAACGTCCTGACTTTC. The gene calls are TRBV19 and TRBJ2-6, with D uncertain. The CDR3 sequence is 17 residues long. Germline CDR1 is LNHDA and CDR2 is SQIVND (reference sequence). Trimming stripped 3 bases from V and 2 bases from J, with 14 bases between.

The CDR3 reads CASSSPGQGWTGELFF. The CDR3 DNA reads TGTGCCAGCAGCTCCCCGGGACAGGGATGGACCGGGGAGCTGTTTTTT. This chain links TRBV5-6 with TRBJ2-2, with TRBD1 matching over 9 bases. The CDR3 covers 16 residues. V lost 3 bases to trimming and J lost 5 bases; unmatched junction nucleotides: 8. Germline V lookup: CDR1 SGHDT, CDR2 YYEEEE.

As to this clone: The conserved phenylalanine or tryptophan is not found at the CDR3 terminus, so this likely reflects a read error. CDR3 protein: CASSFTGSNTEAFL. The CDR3 bases are TGTGCCAGCAGCTTTACAGGATCCAACACTGAAGCTTTCCTT. The chain employs TRBV7-3 and TRBJ1-1; weak D call: TRBD1 (5 bases). Germline CDR1 reads SGHTA; CDR2 reads FQGTGA. Deletions cut 3 bases from V and 2 bases from J, with 10 bases between. The CDR3 is made up of 14 amino acids.

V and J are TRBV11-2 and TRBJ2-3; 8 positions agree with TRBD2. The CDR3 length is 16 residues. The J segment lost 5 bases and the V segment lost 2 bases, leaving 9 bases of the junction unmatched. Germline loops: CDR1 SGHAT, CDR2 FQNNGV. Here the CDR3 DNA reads TGTGCCAGCAGCTTAATTCCTAGCGGGTCGATAGATACGCAGTATTTT. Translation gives CASSLIPSGSIDTQYF.

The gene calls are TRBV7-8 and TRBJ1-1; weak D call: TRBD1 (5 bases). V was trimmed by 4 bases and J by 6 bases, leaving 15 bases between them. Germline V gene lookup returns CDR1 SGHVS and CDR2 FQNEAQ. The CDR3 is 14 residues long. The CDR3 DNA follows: TGTGCCAGCAGCTCGAAGAAACAGGCCCCTGAAGCTTTCTTT. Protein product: CASSSKKQAPEAFF.

CDR3 amino acids: CASGLRVRTGGYEQFF. CDR3 coding DNA: TGTGCCAGCGGGCTCCGCGTAAGGACAGGGGGCTATGAGCAGTTCTTC. The V and J genes are TRBV7-9 and TRBJ2-1; 11 bases are a match to TRBD1. Germline CDR1 reads SEHNR; CDR2 reads FQNEAQ (reference sequence). Germline trimming cut 8 bases from V and 8 bases from J; bases unmatched to any gene: 14. The CDR3 runs to 16 residues.

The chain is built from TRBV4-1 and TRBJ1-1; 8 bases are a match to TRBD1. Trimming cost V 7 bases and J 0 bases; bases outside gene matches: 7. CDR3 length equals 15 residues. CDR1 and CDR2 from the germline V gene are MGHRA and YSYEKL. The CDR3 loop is CASNQDRAMNTEAFF. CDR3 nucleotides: TGCGCCAGCAACCAGGACAGGGCCATGAACACTGAAGCTTTCTTT.

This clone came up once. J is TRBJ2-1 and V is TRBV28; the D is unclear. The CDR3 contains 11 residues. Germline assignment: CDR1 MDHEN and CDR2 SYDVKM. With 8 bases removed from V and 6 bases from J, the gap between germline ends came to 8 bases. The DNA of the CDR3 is TGTGCCAGCCAGCTAGGCAATGAGCAGTTCTTC. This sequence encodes CASQLGNEQFF.

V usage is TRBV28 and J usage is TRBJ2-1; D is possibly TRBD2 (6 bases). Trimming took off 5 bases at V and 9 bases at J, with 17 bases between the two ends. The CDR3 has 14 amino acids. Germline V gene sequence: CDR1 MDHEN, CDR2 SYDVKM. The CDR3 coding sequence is TGTGCCAGCAGTCCCTCGCCGGGAGAGGGTGAGCAGTTCTTC. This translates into CASSPSPGEGEQFF.

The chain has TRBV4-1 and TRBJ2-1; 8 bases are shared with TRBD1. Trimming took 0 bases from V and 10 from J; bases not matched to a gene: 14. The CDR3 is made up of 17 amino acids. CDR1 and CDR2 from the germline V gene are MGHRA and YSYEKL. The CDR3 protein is CASSQEWRQGPPIEQFF. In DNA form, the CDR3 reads TGCGCCAGCAGCCAAGAGTGGAGACAGGGGCCTCCCATCGAGCAGTTCTTC.

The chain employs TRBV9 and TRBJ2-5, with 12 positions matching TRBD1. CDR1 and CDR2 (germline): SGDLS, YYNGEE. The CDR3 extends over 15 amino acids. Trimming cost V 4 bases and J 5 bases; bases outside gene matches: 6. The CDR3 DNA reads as TGTGCCAGCAGCCCTGGGACAGGGGGCTTCGAGACCCAGTACTTC. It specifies CASSPGTGGFETQYF.

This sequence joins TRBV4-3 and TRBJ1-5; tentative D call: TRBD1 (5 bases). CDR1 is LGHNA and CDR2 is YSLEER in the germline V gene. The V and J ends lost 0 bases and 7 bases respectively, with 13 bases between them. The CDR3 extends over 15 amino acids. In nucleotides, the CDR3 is TGCGCCAGCAGCCAAGATGTGCAGGGATGGCAGCCCCAGCATTTT. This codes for CASSQDVQGWQPQHF.

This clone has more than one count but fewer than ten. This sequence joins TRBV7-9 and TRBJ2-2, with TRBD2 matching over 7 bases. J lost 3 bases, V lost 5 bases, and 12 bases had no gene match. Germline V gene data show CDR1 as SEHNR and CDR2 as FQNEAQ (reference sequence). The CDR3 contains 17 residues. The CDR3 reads CASSPMVGGYDTGELFF. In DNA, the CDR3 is TGTGCCAGCAGCCCAATGGTGGGGGGGTACGACACCGGGGAGCTGTTTTTT.

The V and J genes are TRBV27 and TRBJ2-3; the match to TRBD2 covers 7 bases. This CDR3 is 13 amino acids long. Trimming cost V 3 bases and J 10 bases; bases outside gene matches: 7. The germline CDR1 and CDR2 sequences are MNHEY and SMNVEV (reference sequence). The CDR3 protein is CASSLGFSGPQYF. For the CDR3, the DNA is TGTGCCAGCAGTTTGGGCTTTAGCGGGCCGCAGTATTTT.